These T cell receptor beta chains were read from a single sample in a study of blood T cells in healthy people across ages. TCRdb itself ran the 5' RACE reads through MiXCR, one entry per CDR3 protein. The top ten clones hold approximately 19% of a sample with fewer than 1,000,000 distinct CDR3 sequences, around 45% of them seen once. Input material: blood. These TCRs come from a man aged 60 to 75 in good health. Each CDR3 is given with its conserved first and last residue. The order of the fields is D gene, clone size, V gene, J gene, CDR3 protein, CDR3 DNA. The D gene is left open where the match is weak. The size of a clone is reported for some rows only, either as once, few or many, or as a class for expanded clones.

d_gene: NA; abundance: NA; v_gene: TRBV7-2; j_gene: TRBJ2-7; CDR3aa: CASSAQGFEDEQYF; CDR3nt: TGTGCCAGCAGCGCGCAGGGCTTTGAGGACGAGCAGTACTTC
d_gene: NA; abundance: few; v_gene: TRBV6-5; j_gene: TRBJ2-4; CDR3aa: CASSYSGGQQYF; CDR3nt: TGTGCCAGCAGTTACTCGGGGGGACAGCAGTACTTC
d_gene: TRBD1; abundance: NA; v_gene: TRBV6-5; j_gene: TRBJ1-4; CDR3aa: CASSTGTGYEKLFF; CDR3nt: TGTGCCAGCAGTACCGGGACAGGGTATGAAAAACTGTTTTTT
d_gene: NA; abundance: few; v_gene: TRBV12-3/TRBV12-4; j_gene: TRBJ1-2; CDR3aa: CASSQGTLGDYGYTF; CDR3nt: TGTGCCAGCAGTCAAGGCACACTTGGGGACTATGGCTACACCTTC
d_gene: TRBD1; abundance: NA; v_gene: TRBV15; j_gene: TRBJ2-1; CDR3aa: CATSGGTGSYEQFF; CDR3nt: TGTGCCACCAGCGGCGGGACAGGGTCGTATGAGCAGTTCTTC
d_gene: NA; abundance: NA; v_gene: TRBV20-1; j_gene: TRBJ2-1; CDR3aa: CSALMAGHEQFF; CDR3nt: TGCAGTGCTCTTATGGCGGGTCATGAGCAGTTCTTC
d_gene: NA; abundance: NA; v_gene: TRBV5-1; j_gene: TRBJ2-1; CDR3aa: CASSLDGTSTEQFF; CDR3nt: TGCGCCAGCAGCTTGGATGGAACCTCCACTGAGCAGTTCTTC
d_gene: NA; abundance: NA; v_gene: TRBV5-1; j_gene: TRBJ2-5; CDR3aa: CASSLSQPIQETQYF; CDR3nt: TGCGCCAGCAGCTTGTCACAGCCTATCCAAGAGACCCAGTACTTC
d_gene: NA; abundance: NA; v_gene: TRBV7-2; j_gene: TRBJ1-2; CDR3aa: CASSLDPTDYDYTF; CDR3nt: TGTGCCAGCAGCTTAGATCCGACAGACTATGACTACACCTTC
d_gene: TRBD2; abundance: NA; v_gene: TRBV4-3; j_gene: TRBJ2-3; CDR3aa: CASSQEVAGGTDTQYF; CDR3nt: TGCGCCAGCAGCCAAGAGGTCGCGGGGGGCACAGATACGCAGTATTTT
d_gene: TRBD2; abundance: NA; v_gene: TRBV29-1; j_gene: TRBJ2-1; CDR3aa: CSGTVGTSGGMFF; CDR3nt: TGCAGCGGAACCGTGGGGACTAGCGGGGGGATGTTCTTC
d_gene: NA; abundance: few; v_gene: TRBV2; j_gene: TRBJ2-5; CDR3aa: CASSEVLAVQETQYF; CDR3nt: TGTGCCAGCAGTGAAGTGTTAGCGGTACAGGAGACCCAGTACTTC
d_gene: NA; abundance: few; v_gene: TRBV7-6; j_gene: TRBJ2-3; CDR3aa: CASSKGAGGTDTQYF; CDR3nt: TGTGCCAGCAGCAAAGGGGCCGGCGGCACAGATACGCAGTATTTT
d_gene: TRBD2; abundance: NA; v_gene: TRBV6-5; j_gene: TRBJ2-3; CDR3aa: CASIGGGKVWYF; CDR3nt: TGTGCCAGCATCGGCGGGGGGAAGGTGTGGTATTTT
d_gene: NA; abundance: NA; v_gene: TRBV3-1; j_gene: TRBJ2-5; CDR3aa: CASSQALGQHQYF; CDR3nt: TGTGCCAGCAGCCAAGCCTTAGGACAGCATCAGTACTTC
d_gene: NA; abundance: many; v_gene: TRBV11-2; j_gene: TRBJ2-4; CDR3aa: CASSLKTGTLIGNIQYF; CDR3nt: TGTGCCAGCAGCTTAAAGACTGGGACTCTTATAGGAAACATTCAGTACTTC
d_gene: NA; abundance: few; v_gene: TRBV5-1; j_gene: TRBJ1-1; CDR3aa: CASSRQVNTEAFF; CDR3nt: TGTGCCAGCAGCCGTCAAGTCAACACTGAAGCTTTCTTT
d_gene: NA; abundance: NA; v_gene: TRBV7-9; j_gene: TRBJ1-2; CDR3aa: CASSRPFSYTF; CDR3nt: TGTGCCAGCAGCCGGCCCTTTAGCTACACCTTC
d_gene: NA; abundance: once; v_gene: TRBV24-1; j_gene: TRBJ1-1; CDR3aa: CATRGSLNTEAFF; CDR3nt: TGTGCCACCCGAGGCAGTCTGAACACTGAAGCTTTCTTT
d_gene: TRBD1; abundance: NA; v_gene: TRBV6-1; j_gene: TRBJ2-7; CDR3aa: CASSPTRDRLSYEQYF; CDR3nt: TGTGCCAGCAGTCCTACCCGGGACAGGCTCTCCTACGAGCAGTACTTC
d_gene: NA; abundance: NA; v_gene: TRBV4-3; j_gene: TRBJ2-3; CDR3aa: CASSQDESLEADTQYF; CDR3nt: TGCGCCAGCAGCCAAGATGAGAGCCTGGAGGCAGATACGCAGTATTTT
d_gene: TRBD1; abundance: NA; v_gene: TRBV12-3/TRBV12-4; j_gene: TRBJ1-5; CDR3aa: CASSLLLAGTGENQPQHF; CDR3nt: TGTGCCAGCAGTTTATTGTTGGCCGGGACAGGGGAAAATCAGCCCCAGCATTTT
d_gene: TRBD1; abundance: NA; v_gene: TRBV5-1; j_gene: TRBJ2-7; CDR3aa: CASSVSGTGLYEQYF; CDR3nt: TGCGCCAGCAGCGTATCCGGGACAGGGCTTTACGAGCAGTACTTC
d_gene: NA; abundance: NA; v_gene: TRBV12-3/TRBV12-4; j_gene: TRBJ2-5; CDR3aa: CASRDTGSGGTQYF; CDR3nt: TGTGCCAGCAGGGACACAGGGTCTGGTGGGACCCAGTACTTC
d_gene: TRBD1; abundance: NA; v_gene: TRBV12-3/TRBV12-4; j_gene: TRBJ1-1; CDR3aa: CASTSRTGSTEAFF; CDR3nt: TGTGCCAGCACCTCGAGGACAGGGAGCACTGAAGCTTTCTTT
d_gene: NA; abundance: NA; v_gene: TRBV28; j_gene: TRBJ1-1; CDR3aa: CASSLGHSNTGAFF; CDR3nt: TGTGCCAGCAGTTTAGGACACTCGAACACTGGAGCTTTCTTT
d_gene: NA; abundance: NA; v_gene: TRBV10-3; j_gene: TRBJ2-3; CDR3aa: CATAGRGQGTDTQYF; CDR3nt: TGTGCCACCGCCGGGCGGGGCCAAGGCACAGATACGCAGTATTTT
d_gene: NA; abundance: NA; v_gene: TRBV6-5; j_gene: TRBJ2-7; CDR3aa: CASSYSNEWGAYEQYF; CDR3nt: TGTGCCAGCAGTTACTCGAACGAGTGGGGGGCCTACGAGCAGTACTTC
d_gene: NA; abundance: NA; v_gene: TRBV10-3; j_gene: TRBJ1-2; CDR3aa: CAISEGLDGYTF; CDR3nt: TGTGCCATCAGTGAAGGTCTGGATGGCTACACCTTC
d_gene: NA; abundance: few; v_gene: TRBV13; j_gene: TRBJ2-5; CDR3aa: CASSLVSLNLQETQYF; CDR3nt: TGTGCCAGCAGCTTAGTGTCTCTGAATCTCCAAGAGACCCAGTACTTC
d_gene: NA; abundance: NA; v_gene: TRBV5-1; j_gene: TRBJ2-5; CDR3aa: CASRSGRTTETQYF; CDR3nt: TGCGCCAGCAGGTCCGGAAGGACCACAGAGACCCAGTACTTC
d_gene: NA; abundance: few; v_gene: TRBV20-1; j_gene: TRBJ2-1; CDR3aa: CSASSLVEFF; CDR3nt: TGCAGTGCTAGTTCGCTAGTGGAGTTCTTC
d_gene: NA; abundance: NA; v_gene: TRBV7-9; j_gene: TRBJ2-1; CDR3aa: CASSSYSGARGAYNEQFF; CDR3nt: TGTGCCAGCAGCTCATATTCTGGCGCTAGGGGGGCTTACAATGAGCAGTTCTTC
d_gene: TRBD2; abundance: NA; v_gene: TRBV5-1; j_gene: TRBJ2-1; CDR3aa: CASSRNSGGVYEQFF; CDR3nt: TGCGCCAGCAGCAGAAATAGCGGGGGGGTATATGAGCAGTTCTTC
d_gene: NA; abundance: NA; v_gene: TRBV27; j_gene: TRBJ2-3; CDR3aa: CASSFMETPRGTQYF; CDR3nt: TGTGCCAGCAGTTTCATGGAGACCCCTCGAGGGACGCAGTATTTT
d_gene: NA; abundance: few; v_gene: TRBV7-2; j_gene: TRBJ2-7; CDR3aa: CASSLEPRSSYEQYF; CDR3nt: TGTGCCAGCAGCTTAGAACCACGAAGCTCCTACGAGCAGTACTTC
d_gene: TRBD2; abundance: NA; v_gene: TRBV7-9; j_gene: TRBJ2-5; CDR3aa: CASSLGITSGEQETQYF; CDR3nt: TGTGCCAGCAGCTTAGGCATCACTAGCGGGGAACAAGAGACCCAGTACTTC
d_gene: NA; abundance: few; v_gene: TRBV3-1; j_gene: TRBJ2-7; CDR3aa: CASIGSGTHSYEQYF; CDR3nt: TGTGCCAGCATCGGGTCCGGGACACATTCCTACGAGCAGTACTTC
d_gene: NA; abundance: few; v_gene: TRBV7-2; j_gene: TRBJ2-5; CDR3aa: CAISGETQYF; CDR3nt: TGTGCCATCTCGGGCGAGACCCAGTACTTC
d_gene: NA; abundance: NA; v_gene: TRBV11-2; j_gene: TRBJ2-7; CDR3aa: CASSSPPNTVQGLHEQYF; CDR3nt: TGTGCCAGCAGCTCGCCCCCGAACACCGTACAAGGGTTGCACGAGCAGTACTTC
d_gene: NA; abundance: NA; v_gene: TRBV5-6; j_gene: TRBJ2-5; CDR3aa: CASSLGLTEQYF; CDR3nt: TGTGCCAGCAGCTTAGGACTGACTGAGCAGTACTTC
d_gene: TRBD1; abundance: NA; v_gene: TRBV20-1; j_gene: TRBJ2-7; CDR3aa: CSARDPRTGNTYEQYF; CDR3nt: TGCAGTGCTAGAGATCCCCGGACAGGGAATACCTACGAGCAGTACTTC
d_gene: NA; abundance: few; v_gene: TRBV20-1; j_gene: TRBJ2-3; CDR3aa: CSASRATDTQYF; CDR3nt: TGCAGTGCTAGTAGGGCCACAGATACGCAGTATTTT
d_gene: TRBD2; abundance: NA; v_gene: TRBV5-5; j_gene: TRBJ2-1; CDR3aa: CASSSAGTSGGRSYNEQFF; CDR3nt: TGTGCCAGCAGCAGCGCCGGGACTAGCGGGGGGAGGTCCTACAATGAGCAGTTCTTC
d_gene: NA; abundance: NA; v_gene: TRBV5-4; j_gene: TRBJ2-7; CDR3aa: CASSFGQGGPYEQYF; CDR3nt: TGTGCCAGCAGCTTTGGCCAGGGTGGTCCCTACGAGCAGTACTTC
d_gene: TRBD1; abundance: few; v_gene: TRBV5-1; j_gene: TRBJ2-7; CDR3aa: CASSSAGTGPSEQYF; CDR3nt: TGCGCCAGCAGCTCTGCTGGGACAGGGCCGTCCGAGCAGTACTTC
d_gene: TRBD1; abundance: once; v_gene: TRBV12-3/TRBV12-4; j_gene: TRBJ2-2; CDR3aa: CASSPGQGRTGELFF; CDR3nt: TGTGCCAGCAGCCCGGGACAGGGGAGGACCGGGGAGCTGTTTTTT
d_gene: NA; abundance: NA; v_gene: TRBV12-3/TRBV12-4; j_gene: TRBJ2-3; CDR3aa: CATGRGTDTQYF; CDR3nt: TGTGCCACCGGCCGGGGTACAGATACGCAGTATTTT
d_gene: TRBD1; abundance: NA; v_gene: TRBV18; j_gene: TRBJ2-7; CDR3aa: CASSPPSGTAFYEQYF; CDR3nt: TGTGCCAGCTCACCACCTTCCGGGACAGCGTTCTACGAGCAGTACTTC
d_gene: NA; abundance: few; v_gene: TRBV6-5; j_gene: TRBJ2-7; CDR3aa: CASSYSNSEASYEQYF; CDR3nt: TGTGCCAGCAGTTACTCCAATAGCGAGGCGTCCTACGAGCAGTACTTC